The 9 T cell receptor beta chains reported below all come from one sample, sequenced in a study of vaccination effects on CD4 cells after COVID-19 (dated by TCRdb to about 2022). Antigens for these TCRs are unknown. The library relied on the immunoSEQ multiplex PCR assay. TCRdb carries this immuneACCESS record with in-frame sequences only. Its versions omit some clonotypes, under half of them owing to an unresolved V gene in the studies checked, with the rest unexplained. The sample table holds fewer than 75,000 clones, of which about 78% were seen once. The ten largest clones represent more than 4% of the sample. After less than 13 days of culture, CD4+ T cells were isolated with the EasySep CD4+ T cell isolation kit. Two doses of either the BNT162b2 or the mRNA-1273 mRNA SARS-CoV-2 vaccine were administered to participants. This specimen consisted of CD4+ T cells from PBMCs cultured without peptide, obtained after COVID-19 vaccination. The receptors derive from a human donor who received a COVID-19 vaccine.

A word on this clone: Other nucleotide sequences from this sample produce the same CDR3. The V gene is TRBV18, the J gene TRBJ2-5, with D tentatively TRBD1 or TRBD2 (6 bases each). The CDR3 runs to 15 residues. CDR1 is KGHSH and CDR2 is LQKENI in the germline V gene. Trimming removed 0 bases from V and 1 base from J, with 9 bases in between. Written as DNA, the CDR3 is TGTGCCAGCTCACCACCGGGGGGCCCCCAAGAGACCCAGTACTTC. It specifies CASSPPGGPQETQYF.

Here the CDR3 DNA reads TGTGCCAGCAGTTCCTCAGTTACCTACGAGCAGTACTTC. It translates to CASSSSVTYEQYF. The genes are TRBV28 and TRBJ2-7; D is uncertain. Germline-derived CDR1 and CDR2 are MDHEN and SYDVKM. This CDR3 contains 13 residues. V gave up 4 bases and J gave up 2 bases, with 9 bases separating them. The full variable domain, rest sourced from reference TRBV28 and TRBJ2-7, is DVKVTQSSRYLVKRTGEKVFLECVQDMDHENMFWYRQDPGLGLRLIYFSYDVKMKEKGDIPEGYSVSREKKERFSLILESASTNQTSMYLCASSSSVTYEQYFGPGTRLTVT.

As for this clone: This clone may be a read error of a much larger clone one base away. The chain has TRBV25-1 and TRBJ1-1; D possibly corresponds to TRBD1 (6 bases). The CDR3 length is 13 residues. The V gene's germline CDR1 is MGHDK and CDR2 SYGVNS. Trimming pared 6 bases from V and 4 bases from J, leaving 12 bases between. For the CDR3, the DNA is TGTGCCAGCAGCCCGAGAGGGGGCACTGAAGCTTTCTTT. Translation: CASSPRGGTEAFF.

This clone was seen only a few times. The rearrangement uses TRBV5-1 and TRBJ1-4; D call uncertain. Germline CDR1 reads SGHRS; CDR2 reads YFSETQ. The CDR3 loop spans 15 amino acids. V dropped 3 bases and J dropped 7 bases, with 16 bases sitting between them. CDR3 sequence: CASSSRTPEGEKLFF. As DNA, the CDR3 is TGCGCCAGCAGCTCCCGGACCCCCGAGGGTGAAAAACTGTTTTTT.

The chain couples TRBV7-2 to TRBJ1-6, with unresolved D. Trimming removed 1 base from V and 6 bases from J, with 7 bases in between. The germline V gene has CDR1 SGHTA and CDR2 FQGNSA. This CDR3 comprises 14 residues. Here the CDR3 DNA reads TGTGCCAGCAGCTTAGTAACACGTAATTCACCCCTCCACTTT. It is translated as CASSLVTRNSPLHF. The variable domain in full, with the rest retrieved from reference TRBV7-2 and TRBJ1-6, is GAGVSQSPSNKVTEKGKDVELRCDPISGHTALYWYRQSLGQGLEFLIYFQGNSAPDKSGLPSDRFSAERTGGSVSTLTIQRTQQEDSAVYLCASSLVTRNSPLHFGNGTRLTVT.

The gene calls are TRBV6-9 and TRBJ1-1; D possibly corresponds to TRBD1 (5 bases). The CDR3 loop spans 12 amino acids. Germline V lookup: CDR1 MNHGY, CDR2 SVAAGI. Trimming shortened V by 8 bases and J by 4 bases, and 11 bases separated the two germline ends. CDR3 amino acids: CASRLGVTEAFF. The CDR3, as DNA: TGTGCCAGCCGTTTGGGGGTCACTGAAGCTTTCTTT.

The rearrangement uses TRBV14 and TRBJ2-1; D unresolved. Trimming took off 1 base at V and 0 bases at J, with 7 bases between the two ends. From germline, CDR1 is SGHDN and CDR2 FVKESK. The CDR3 has 15 amino acids. The CDR3 DNA follows: TGTGCCAGCAGCCAAGGCGAGAGCTCCTACAATGAGCAGTTCTTC. Its protein product is CASSQGESSYNEQFF.

The chain uses TRBV4-1 and TRBJ1-6; no reliable D call. The V gene's germline CDR1 is MGHRA and CDR2 YSYEKL. V was pared by 0 bases and J by 5 bases, with 11 bases between. The CDR3 runs to 16 residues. The CDR3 loop is CASSQEGQSDNSPLHF. The CDR3 nucleotides are TGCGCCAGCAGCCAAGAAGGCCAGAGCGATAATTCACCCCTCCACTTT.

The V and J genes are TRBV12-3 or TRBV12-4 and TRBJ1-3; D is uncertain. V lost 1 base and J 7 bases, leaving 5 bases between the germline ends. CDR3 size: 12 residues. In DNA, the CDR3 is TGTGCCAGCAGTTTAGTGGGGAACACCATATATTTT. Residues: CASSLVGNTIYF.